The clone carrying this T cell receptor (beta chain) was seen at least ten times. Its target is not known. Moderate-to-severe activity, CAS ≥3, NOSPECS ≥4 and a duration under 3 months were seen in donors with ophthalmopathy. RNA transcripts provided the template for amplifying TCR beta CDR3 regions. The first round was an RT-PCR with HTBI primers, and the second round was a multiplex PCR. One entry per CDR3 protein results from TCRdb running MiXCR on the multiplex PCR reads. This table has 500,000 to 800,000 distinct CDR3 sequences, just over 40% appearing once. The record originates from a study of Graves' ophthalmopathy and Graves' hyperthyroidism. Notes on the study in general: Cross-validated, the 13-signature model showed 87.88%/81.08% sensitivity/specificity, and 80%/75% in the test set.

The length of the CDR3 is 18 residues. The germline CDR1 and CDR2 sequences are SGHVS and FQNEAQ. The V and J ends lost 5 bases and 3 bases respectively, with 25 bases between them. Sequencing input: peripheral blood. The source of this sequence is an adult man with Graves' ophthalmopathy. J is TRBJ1-1 and V is TRBV7-8, with D perhaps matching TRBD1 (6 bases). The CDR3 coding sequence is TGTGCCAGCAGCCCACAGGGTGACCCACATATGAAAGACACTGAAGCTTTCTTT. Its protein is CASSPQGDPHMKDTEAFF.